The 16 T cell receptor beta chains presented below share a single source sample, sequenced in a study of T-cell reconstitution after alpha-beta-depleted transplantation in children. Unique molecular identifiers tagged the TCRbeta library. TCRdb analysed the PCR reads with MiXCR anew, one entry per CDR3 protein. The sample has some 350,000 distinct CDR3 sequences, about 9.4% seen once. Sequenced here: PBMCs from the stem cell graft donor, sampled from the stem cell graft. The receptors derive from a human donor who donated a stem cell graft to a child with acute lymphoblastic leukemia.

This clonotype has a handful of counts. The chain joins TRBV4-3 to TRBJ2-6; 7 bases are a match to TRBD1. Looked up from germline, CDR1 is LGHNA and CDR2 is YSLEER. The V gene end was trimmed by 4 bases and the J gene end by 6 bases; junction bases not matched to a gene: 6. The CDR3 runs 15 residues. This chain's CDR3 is CASSPGQAQANVLTF. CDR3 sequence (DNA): TGCGCCAGCAGCCCCGGACAGGCACAGGCCAACGTCCTGACTTTC.

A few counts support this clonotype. CDR3 coding DNA: TGTGCCAGCAGTTACTCTTCAGGGACTCAAGAGACCCAGTACTTC. As protein: CASSYSSGTQETQYF. This chain joins TRBV6-5 and TRBJ2-5; a weak D match, TRBD2 (6 bases). The CDR3 loop spans 15 amino acids. The V end was cut by 0 bases, the J end by 2 bases, with 10 bases between. Germline loops: CDR1 MNHEY, CDR2 SVGAGI.

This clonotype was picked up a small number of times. The CDR3 here is CASSLEYLNTGELFF. Here the CDR3 DNA reads TGCGCCAGCAGCTTGGAGTACCTAAACACCGGGGAGCTGTTTTTT. The chain recombines TRBV5-1 with TRBJ2-2; D unresolved. The CDR3 loop spans 15 amino acids. Trimming removed 0 bases from V and 2 bases from J, with 8 bases in between. The germline gives CDR1 SGHRS, CDR2 YFSETQ.

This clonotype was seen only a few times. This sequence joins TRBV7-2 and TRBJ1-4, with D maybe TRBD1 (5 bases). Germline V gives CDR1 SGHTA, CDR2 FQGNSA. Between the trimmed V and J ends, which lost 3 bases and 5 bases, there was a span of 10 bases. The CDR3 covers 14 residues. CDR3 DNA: TGTGCCAGCAGCTTTGGGGGGGGGAATGAAAAACTGTTTTTT. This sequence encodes CASSFGGGNEKLFF.

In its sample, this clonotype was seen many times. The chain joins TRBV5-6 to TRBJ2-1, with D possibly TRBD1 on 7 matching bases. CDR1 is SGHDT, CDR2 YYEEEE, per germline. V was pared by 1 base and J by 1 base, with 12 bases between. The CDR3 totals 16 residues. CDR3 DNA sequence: TGTGCCAGCAGCTTGAGGAGGGGGCTATCCTACAATGAGCAGTTCTTC. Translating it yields CASSLRRGLSYNEQFF.

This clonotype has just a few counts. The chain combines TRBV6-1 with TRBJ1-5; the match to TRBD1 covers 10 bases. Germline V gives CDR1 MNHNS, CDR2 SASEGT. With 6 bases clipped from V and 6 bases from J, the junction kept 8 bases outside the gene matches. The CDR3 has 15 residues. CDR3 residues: CASRSGTGVLQPQHF. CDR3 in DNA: TGTGCCAGCAGATCCGGGACAGGGGTCCTTCAGCCCCAGCATTTT.

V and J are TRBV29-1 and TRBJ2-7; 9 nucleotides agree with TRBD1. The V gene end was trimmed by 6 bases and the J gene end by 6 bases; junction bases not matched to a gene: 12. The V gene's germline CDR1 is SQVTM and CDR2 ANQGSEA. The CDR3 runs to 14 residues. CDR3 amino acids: CSVAGPGTGREQYF. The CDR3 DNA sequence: TGCAGCGTCGCGGGTCCCGGGACAGGGCGCGAGCAGTACTTC.

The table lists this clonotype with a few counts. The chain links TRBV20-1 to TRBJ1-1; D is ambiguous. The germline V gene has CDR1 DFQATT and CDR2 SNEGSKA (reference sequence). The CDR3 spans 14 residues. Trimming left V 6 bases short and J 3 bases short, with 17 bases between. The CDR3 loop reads CSATQTSLDTEAFF. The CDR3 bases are TGCAGTGCAACCCAGACAAGTTTGGACACTGAAGCTTTCTTT.

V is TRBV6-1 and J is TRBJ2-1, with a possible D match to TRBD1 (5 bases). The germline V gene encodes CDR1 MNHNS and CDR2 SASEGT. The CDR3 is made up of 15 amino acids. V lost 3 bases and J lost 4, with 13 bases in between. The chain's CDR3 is CASSEGLQPYNEQFF. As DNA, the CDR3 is TGTGCCAGCAGTGAGGGGCTACAGCCTTACAATGAGCAGTTCTTC.

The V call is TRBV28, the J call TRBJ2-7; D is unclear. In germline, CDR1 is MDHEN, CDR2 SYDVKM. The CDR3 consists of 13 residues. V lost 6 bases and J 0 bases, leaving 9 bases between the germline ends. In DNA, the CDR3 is TGTGCCAGCAGCCCCACGTACTCCTACGAGCAGTACTTC. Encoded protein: CASSPTYSYEQYF.

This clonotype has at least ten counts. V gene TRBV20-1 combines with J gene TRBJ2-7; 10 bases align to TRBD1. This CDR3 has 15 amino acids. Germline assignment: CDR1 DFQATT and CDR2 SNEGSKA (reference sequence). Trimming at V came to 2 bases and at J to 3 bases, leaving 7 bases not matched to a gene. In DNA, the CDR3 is TGCAGTGCTAGACCGGTGGACAGGGGGTTCTACGAGCAGTACTTC. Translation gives CSARPVDRGFYEQYF.

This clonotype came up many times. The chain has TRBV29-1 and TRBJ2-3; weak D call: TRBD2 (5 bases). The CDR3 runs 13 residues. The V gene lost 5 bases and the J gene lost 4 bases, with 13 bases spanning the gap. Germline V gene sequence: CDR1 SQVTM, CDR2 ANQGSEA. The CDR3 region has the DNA TGCAGCGTTTACGGGGTCGGCTCAGATACGCAGTATTTT. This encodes CSVYGVGSDTQYF.

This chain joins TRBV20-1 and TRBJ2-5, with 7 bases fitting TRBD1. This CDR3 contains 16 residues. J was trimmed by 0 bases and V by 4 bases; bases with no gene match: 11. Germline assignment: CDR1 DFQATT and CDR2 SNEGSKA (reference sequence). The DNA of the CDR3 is TGCAGTGCTACCGGGACAGATGGACCGAACCAAGAGACCCAGTACTTC. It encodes CSATGTDGPNQETQYF.

The CDR3: CSAYPGTGYEQYF. Here the CDR3 DNA reads TGCAGTGCTTACCCGGGGACGGGCTACGAGCAGTACTTC. The chain links TRBV20-1 to TRBJ2-7, with D possibly called TRBD1 or TRBD2 (5 bases each). The CDR3 length is 13 residues. V was cut by 5 bases and J by 3 bases, with 14 bases left in between. Germline CDR1 is DFQATT and CDR2 is SNEGSKA (reference sequence).

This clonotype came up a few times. CDR3 amino acids: CASSGLPGLAGLNEQFF. The CDR3 region has the DNA TGTGCCAGCAGCGGATTACCGGGACTAGCGGGCCTGAATGAGCAGTTCTTC. The J gene is TRBJ2-1, the V gene TRBV7-8; TRBD2 matches at 12 bases. Trimming cost V 5 bases and J 7 bases; bases outside gene matches: 12. Germline CDR1 and CDR2: SGHVS and FQNEAQ. There are 17 residues in the CDR3.

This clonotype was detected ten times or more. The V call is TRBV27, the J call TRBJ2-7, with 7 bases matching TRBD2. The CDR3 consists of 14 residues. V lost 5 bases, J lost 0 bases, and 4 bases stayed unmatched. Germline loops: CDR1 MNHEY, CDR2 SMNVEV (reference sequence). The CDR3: CASSPGGISYEQYF. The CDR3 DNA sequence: TGTGCCAGCAGTCCCGGGGGGATCTCCTACGAGCAGTACTTC.